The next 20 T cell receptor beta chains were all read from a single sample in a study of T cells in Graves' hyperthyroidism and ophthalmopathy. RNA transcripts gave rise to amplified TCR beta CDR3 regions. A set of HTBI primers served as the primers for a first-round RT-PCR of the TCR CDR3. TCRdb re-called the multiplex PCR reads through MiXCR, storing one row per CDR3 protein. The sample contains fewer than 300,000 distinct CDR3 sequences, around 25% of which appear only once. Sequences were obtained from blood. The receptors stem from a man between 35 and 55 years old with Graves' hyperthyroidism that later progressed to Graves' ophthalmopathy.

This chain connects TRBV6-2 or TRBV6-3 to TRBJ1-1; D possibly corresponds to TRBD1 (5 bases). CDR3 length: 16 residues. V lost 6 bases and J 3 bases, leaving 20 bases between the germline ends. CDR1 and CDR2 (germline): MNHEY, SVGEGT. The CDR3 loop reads CASSRILRARDTEAFF. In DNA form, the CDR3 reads TGTGCCAGCAGCCGGATCCTCAGGGCTCGGGACACTGAAGCTTTCTTT.

The CDR3 coding sequence is TGTGCCAGCAGTTTTCGACAGTTCACCTACTATGGCTACACCTTC. Translation: CASSFRQFTYYGYTF. The rearrangement links TRBV28 to TRBJ1-2, with TRBD1 as a possible D gene (5 bases). This CDR3 spans 15 amino acids. V lost 3 bases to trimming and J lost 3 bases, with 14 bases between them. Germline CDR1 is MDHEN and CDR2 is SYDVKM.

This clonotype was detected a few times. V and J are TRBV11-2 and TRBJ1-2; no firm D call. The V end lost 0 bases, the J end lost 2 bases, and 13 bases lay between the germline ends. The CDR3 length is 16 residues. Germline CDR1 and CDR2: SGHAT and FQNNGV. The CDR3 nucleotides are TGTGCCAGCAGCTTAGATCGTGGCAGAGTCAACTATGGCTACACCTTC. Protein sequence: CASSLDRGRVNYGYTF.

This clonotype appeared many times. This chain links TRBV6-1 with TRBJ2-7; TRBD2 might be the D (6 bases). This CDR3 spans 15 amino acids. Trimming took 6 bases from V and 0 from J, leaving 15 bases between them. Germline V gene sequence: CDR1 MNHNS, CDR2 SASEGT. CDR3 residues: CASRVGTQGSYEQYF. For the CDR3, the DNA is TGTGCCAGCAGGGTTGGGACTCAGGGCTCCTACGAGCAGTACTTC.

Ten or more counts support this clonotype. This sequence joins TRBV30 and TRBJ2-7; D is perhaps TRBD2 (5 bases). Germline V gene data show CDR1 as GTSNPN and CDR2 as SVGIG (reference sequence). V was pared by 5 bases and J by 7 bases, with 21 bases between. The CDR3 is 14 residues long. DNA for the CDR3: TGTGCCTGGTCAGGATTGAGAGGGTCATGGGAGCAGTACTTC. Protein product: CAWSGLRGSWEQYF.

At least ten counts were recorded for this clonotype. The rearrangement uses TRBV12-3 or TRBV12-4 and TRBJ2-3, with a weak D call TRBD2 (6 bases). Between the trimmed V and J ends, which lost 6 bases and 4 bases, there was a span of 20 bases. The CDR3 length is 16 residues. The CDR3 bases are TGTGCCAGCAGGCCCCGGGGCGGGATCTGGCCAGATACGCAGTATTTT. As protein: CASRPRGGIWPDTQYF.

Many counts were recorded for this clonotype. CDR3 in DNA: TGTGCCAGCAGCTTAGTGACAGGGACCTATGGCTACACCTTC. Its protein product is CASSLVTGTYGYTF. The genes are TRBV11-3 and TRBJ1-2, with 7 bases lining up with TRBD1. CDR3 length: 14 residues. Germline V lookup: CDR1 SGHNT, CDR2 YENEEA. V shed 1 base, J shed 4 bases, and the junction held 3 bases outside the gene matches. Filled out from reference TRBV11-3 and TRBJ1-2, the complete variable domain reads EAGVVQSPRYKIIEKKQPVAFWCNPISGHNTLYWYLQNLGQGPELLIRYENEEAVDDSQLPKDRFSAERLKGVDSTLKIQPAELGDSAVYLCASSLVTGTYGYTFGSGTRLTVV.

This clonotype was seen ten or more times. CDR3 coding DNA: TGTGCCAGCAGCCAAGGGGGCGGGCTAACCTACGAGCAGTACTTC. Its protein is CASSQGGGLTYEQYF. The chain links TRBV7-2 to TRBJ2-7; 7 bases fit TRBD1. J was trimmed by 2 bases and V by 5 bases; bases with no gene match: 9. The CDR3 is 15 residues long. CDR1 is SGHTA and CDR2 is FQGNSA in the germline V gene. The variable domain in full, with the rest retrieved from reference TRBV7-2 and TRBJ2-7, is GAGVSQSPSNKVTEKGKDVELRCDPISGHTALYWYRQSLGQGLEFLIYFQGNSAPDKSGLPSDRFSAERTGGSVSTLTIQRTQQEDSAVYLCASSQGGGLTYEQYFGPGTRLTVT.

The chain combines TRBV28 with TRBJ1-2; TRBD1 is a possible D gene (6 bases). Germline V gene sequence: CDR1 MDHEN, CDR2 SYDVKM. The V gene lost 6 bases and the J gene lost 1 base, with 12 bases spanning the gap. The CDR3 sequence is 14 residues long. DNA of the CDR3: TGTGCCAGCAGCCTTTGGACAGTTAACTATGGCTACACCTTC. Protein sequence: CASSLWTVNYGYTF.

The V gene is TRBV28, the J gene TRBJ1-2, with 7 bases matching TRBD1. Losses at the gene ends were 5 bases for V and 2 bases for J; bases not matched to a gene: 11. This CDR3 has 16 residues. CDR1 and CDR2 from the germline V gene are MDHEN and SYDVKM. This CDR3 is CASSPSRDSWNYGYTF. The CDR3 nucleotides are TGTGCCAGCAGTCCCTCGAGGGACAGTTGGAACTATGGCTACACCTTC.

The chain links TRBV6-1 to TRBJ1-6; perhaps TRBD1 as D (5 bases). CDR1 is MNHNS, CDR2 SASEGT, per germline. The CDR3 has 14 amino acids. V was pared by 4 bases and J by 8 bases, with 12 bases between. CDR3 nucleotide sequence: TGTGCCAGCAGTGTGAGGGGTCGGGATTCACCCCTCCACTTT. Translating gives CASSVRGRDSPLHF.

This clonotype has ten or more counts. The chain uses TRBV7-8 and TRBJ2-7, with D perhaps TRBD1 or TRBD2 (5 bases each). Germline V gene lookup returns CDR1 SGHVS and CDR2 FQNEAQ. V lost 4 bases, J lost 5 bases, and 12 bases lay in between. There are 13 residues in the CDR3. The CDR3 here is CASSSQWGNEQYF. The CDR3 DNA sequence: TGTGCCAGCAGCTCCCAGTGGGGGAACGAGCAGTACTTC. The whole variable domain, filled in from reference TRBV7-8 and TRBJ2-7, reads GAGVSQSPRYKVAKRGQDVALRCDPISGHVSLFWYQQALGQGPEFLTYFQNEAQLDKSGLPSDRFFAERPEGSVSTLKIQRTQQEDSAVYLCASSSQWGNEQYFGPGTRLTVT.

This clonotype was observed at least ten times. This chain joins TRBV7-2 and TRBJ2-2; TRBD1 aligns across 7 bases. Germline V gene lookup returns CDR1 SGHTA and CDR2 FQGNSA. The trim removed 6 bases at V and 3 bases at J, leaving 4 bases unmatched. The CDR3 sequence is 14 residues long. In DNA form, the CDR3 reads TGTGCCAGCAGATTCCAGGGGGACACCGGGGAGCTGTTTTTT. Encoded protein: CASRFQGDTGELFF.

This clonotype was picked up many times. CDR3 bases: TGTGCCACCAGCAGAGATCTCCCACGTCACACCGGGGAGCTGTTTTTT. Protein: CATSRDLPRHTGELFF. This chain uses TRBV15 with TRBJ2-2; no clear D. V lost 0 bases and J lost 3, with 11 bases in between. Looked up from germline, CDR1 is LNHNV and CDR2 is YYDKDF (reference sequence). The CDR3 extends over 16 amino acids.

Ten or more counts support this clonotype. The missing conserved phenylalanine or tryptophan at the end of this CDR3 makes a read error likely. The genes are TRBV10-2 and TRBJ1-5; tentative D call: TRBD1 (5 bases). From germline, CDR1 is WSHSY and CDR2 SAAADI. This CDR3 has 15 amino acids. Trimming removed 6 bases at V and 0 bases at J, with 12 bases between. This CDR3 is CASSREGDSNQPQHS. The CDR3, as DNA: TGCGCCAGCAGCCGGGAAGGGGATAGCAATCAGCCCCAGCATTCT.

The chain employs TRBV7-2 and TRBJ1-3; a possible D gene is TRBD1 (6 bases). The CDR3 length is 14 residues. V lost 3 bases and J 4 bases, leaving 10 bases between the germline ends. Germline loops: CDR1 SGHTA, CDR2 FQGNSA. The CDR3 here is CASSFRGGGNTIYF. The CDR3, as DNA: TGTGCCAGCAGCTTCAGGGGTGGAGGAAACACCATATATTTT.

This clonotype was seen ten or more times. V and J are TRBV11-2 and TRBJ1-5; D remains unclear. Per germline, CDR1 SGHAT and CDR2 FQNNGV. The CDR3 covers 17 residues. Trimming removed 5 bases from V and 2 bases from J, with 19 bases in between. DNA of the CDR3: TGTGCCAGCAGCGAAAGAATTTCGGGCCTGGGCAATCAGCCCCAGCATTTT. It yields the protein CASSERISGLGNQPQHF.

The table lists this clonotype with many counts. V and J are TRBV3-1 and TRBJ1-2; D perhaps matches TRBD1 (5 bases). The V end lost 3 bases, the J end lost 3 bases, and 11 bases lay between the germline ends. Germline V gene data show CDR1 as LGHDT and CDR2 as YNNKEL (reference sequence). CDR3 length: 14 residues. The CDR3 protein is CASSQAGPYYGYTF. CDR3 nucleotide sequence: TGTGCCAGCAGCCAGGCGGGACCCTACTATGGCTACACCTTC.

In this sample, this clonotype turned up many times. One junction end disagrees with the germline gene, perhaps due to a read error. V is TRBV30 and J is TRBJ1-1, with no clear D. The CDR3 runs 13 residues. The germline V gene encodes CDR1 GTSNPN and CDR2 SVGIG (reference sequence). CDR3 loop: CAWTASSNTEAFF. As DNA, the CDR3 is TGTGCTTGGACGGCCAGCTCGAACACTGAAGCTTTCTTT.

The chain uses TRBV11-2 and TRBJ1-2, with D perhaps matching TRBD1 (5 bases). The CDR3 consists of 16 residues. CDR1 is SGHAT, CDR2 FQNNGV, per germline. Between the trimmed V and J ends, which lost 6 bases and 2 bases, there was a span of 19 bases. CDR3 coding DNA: TGTGCCAGCAGTCCATTGTCGGGGACGGCAAACTATGGCTACACCTTC. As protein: CASSPLSGTANYGYTF.